The 23 T cell receptor beta chains reported below all come from one sample, sequenced in a study of shared clonotypes between healthy human individuals. Here immunoSEQ multiplex PCR was the method, and the copy in TCRdb shows in-frame clones only, minus some. This sample has 2 million to 3 million clones; 93% occur once, and the top ten carry more than 0.35%. The sample comprised naive CD4+ T cells from PBMCs. Subset indicated: CD45RA+ positively selected. These receptors all stem from a man younger than 35 in good health. Some clones in this sample may be carry-over from other donors' samples.

This rearrangement joins TRBV28 to TRBJ1-2; D not resolved. Germline lookup yields CDR1 MDHEN and CDR2 SYDVKM. The V gene lost 7 bases and the J gene lost 8 bases, with 14 bases spanning the gap. This CDR3 is built from 12 residues. The DNA of the CDR3 is TGTGCCAGCACCCCTGCAGGAGCGGGCTACACCTTC. This encodes CASTPAGAGYTF.

This rearrangement joins TRBV9 to TRBJ2-6; D is unresolved. The CDR3 has 15 residues. Per the germline V gene, CDR1 is SGDLS and CDR2 is YYNGEE. V lost 0 bases to trimming and J lost 6 bases, with 10 bases between them. Here the CDR3 reads CASSVGVSSANVLTF. Written as DNA, the CDR3 is TGTGCCAGCAGCGTAGGTGTGAGCTCGGCCAACGTCCTGACTTTC.

The chain is built from TRBV7-9 and TRBJ2-3, with 9 bases lining up with TRBD1. J was trimmed by 0 bases and V by 5 bases; bases with no gene match: 6. The CDR3 is 16 residues long. The germline V gene encodes CDR1 SEHNR and CDR2 FQNEAQ (reference sequence). Here the CDR3 reads CASSPITGGSTDTQYF. The CDR3 DNA follows: TGTGCCAGCAGCCCGATTACAGGGGGCAGCACAGATACGCAGTATTTT.

The chain employs TRBV18 and TRBJ1-2; D may be TRBD1 (5 bases). Trimming stripped 5 bases from V and 3 bases from J, with 10 bases between. CDR3 length equals 13 residues. The V gene's germline CDR1 is KGHSH and CDR2 LQKENI. The CDR3, as DNA: TGTGCCAGCTCAGACGGGGCAGACTATGGCTACACCTTC. This codes for CASSDGADYGYTF.

This sequence joins TRBV5-1 and TRBJ2-3; TRBD2 matches at 8 bases. The CDR3 consists of 16 residues. CDR1 is SGHRS, CDR2 YFSETQ, per germline. With 2 bases clipped from V and 0 bases from J, the junction kept 5 bases outside the gene matches. The CDR3 protein is CASSLGGRISTDTQYF. The CDR3 nucleotides read TGCGCCAGCAGCTTAGGCGGGAGGATCAGCACAGATACGCAGTATTTT. The full variable domain, with the rest looked up from reference TRBV5-1 and TRBJ2-3, is KAGVTQTPRYLIKTRGQQVTLSCSPISGHRSVSWYQQTPGQGLQFLFEYFSETQRNKGNFPGRFSGRQFSNSRSEMNVSTLELGDSALYLCASSLGGRISTDTQYFGPGTRLTVL.

This rearrangement joins TRBV6-5 to TRBJ2-7; D tentatively reads TRBD1 or TRBD2 (6 bases each). Germline-derived CDR1 and CDR2 are MNHEY and SVGAGI. The CDR3 spans 15 residues. Trimming removed 6 bases from V and 1 base from J, with 16 bases in between. For the CDR3, the DNA is TGTGCCAGCAGGAGAGGTCGGGGGCAGTCCTACGAGCAGTACTTC. Residues: CASRRGRGQSYEQYF.

The chain carries TRBV7-2 and TRBJ2-1, with 12 bases lining up with TRBD2. The CDR3 extends over 15 amino acids. Per germline, CDR1 SGHTA and CDR2 FQGNSA. J was trimmed by 5 bases and V by 5 bases; bases with no gene match: 4. CDR3 sequence reads: CASSQGLAGNNEQFF. The CDR3 nucleotides are TGTGCCAGCAGCCAAGGACTAGCGGGAAACAATGAGCAGTTCTTC.

The chain couples TRBV28 to TRBJ2-7, with 10 bases aligning to TRBD1. The J segment lost 6 bases and the V segment lost 4 bases, leaving 6 bases of the junction unmatched. The germline CDR1 and CDR2 sequences are MDHEN and SYDVKM. The CDR3 loop spans 14 amino acids. CDR3 nucleotide sequence: TGTGCCAGCAGTTCGCCCGGGACAGGGGCCGAGCAGTACTTC. Amino acids: CASSSPGTGAEQYF.

In its sample, this clone was seen once. The chain employs TRBV6-1 and TRBJ2-3; D is unclear. V lost 2 bases and J 2 bases, leaving 11 bases between the germline ends. This CDR3 has 15 amino acids. Germline V gene sequence: CDR1 MNHNS, CDR2 SASEGT. The CDR3 protein is CASSEFGLHTDTQYF. The CDR3 coding sequence is TGTGCCAGCAGTGAATTTGGTCTCCACACAGATACGCAGTATTTT.

The genes are TRBV13 and TRBJ2-7; 10 bases match TRBD2. The CDR3 sequence is 15 residues long. Germline trimming cut 4 bases from V and 3 bases from J; bases unmatched to any gene: 6. CDR1 PRHDT and CDR2 FYEKMQ come from the germline V gene (reference sequence). CDR3 sequence: CASSSSSGSSYEQYF. The CDR3, as DNA: TGTGCCAGCAGCTCCTCTAGCGGGAGTAGCTACGAGCAGTACTTC.

CDR3 bases: TGCGCCAGCAGCTTGGTGGTAGCGGGAACCTACGAGCAGTACTTC. Translated: CASSLVVAGTYEQYF. The chain links TRBV5-1 to TRBJ2-5, with 8 bases identical to TRBD2. The tail of the sequence fits TRBJ2-7 better, so the J call may be wrong. This CDR3 region has 15 residues. Germline CDR1 and CDR2: SGHRS and YFSETQ.

This clone is a singleton in its sample. The rearrangement uses TRBV28 and TRBJ1-4; D is unclear. With 4 bases removed from V and 0 bases from J, the gap between germline ends came to 12 bases. Germline V gene sequence: CDR1 MDHEN, CDR2 SYDVKM. The CDR3 loop spans 16 amino acids. CDR3 nucleotides: TGTGCCAGCAGTTCCGGGTACGGTTCAACTAATGAAAAACTGTTTTTT. Protein product: CASSSGYGSTNEKLFF.

This clone was observed a single time. The rearrangement links TRBV7-3 to TRBJ1-2; 8 bases line up with TRBD1. The V gene's germline CDR1 is SGHTA and CDR2 FQGTGA. The CDR3 covers 15 residues. The trim removed 4 bases at V and 6 bases at J, leaving 10 bases unmatched. CDR3 protein: CASSSYRGSMNGYTF. The CDR3 DNA is TGTGCCAGCAGCTCCTACAGGGGGTCGATGAATGGCTACACCTTC.

The chain links TRBV7-3 to TRBJ1-1, with a possible D match to TRBD1 (5 bases). The CDR3 has 13 amino acids. Germline V gene sequence: CDR1 SGHTA, CDR2 FQGTGA. Trimming pared 0 bases from V and 8 bases from J, leaving 10 bases between. CDR3 sequence reads: CASSLTGTTEAFF. The CDR3 DNA follows: TGTGCCAGCAGCTTAACAGGGACGACGGAAGCTTTCTTT.

The gene calls are TRBV2 and TRBJ2-3, with a possible D match to TRBD2 (6 bases). Trimming took 6 bases from V and 5 from J, leaving 15 bases between them. Per the germline V gene, CDR1 is SNHLY and CDR2 is FYNNEI. This CDR3 is built from 14 residues. The CDR3 nucleotides read TGTGCCAGCAGCCGGGACTTAGGGCTAGATACGCAGTATTTT. It encodes CASSRDLGLDTQYF.

The chain recombines TRBV2 with TRBJ2-3; the D is unclear. The CDR3 is 12 amino acids. The V end lost 5 bases, the J end lost 5 bases, and 8 bases lay between the germline ends. Germline V gene sequence: CDR1 SNHLY, CDR2 FYNNEI. CDR3 nucleotide sequence: TGTGCCAGCAGTAGGGCTGGAGATACGCAGTATTTT. As protein: CASSRAGDTQYF.

This chain uses TRBV29-1 with TRBJ2-7, with D perhaps matching TRBD2 (5 bases). V lost 4 bases, J lost 1 base, and 8 bases lay in between. Germline V CDR1 and CDR2: SQVTM, ANQGSEA. This CDR3 comprises 12 residues. This CDR3 reads CSVVERSYEQYF. In nucleotides, the CDR3 is TGCAGCGTTGTCGAGCGGTCCTACGAGCAGTACTTC.

The V and J genes are TRBV9 and TRBJ2-5, with D possibly being TRBD2 (6 bases). Trimming removed 3 bases from V and 11 bases from J, with 20 bases in between. There are 14 residues in the CDR3. Germline V gene data show CDR1 as SGDLS and CDR2 as YYNGEE. CDR3 coding DNA: TGTGCCAGCAGCGGCGGGACCCTCAGGAGGGAGCAGTACTTC. This gives the protein CASSGGTLRREQYF.

V usage is TRBV27 and J usage is TRBJ2-3, with D unclear. The germline gives CDR1 MNHEY, CDR2 SMNVEV (reference sequence). CDR3 length: 13 amino acids. V was clipped by 2 bases and J by 5 bases, with 8 bases between them. CDR3 nucleotides: TGTGCCAGCAGTTTAGCTCGCGGAGATACGCAGTATTTT. This sequence encodes CASSLARGDTQYF.

CDR3 in amino acids: CASSYTRTSGRADTQYF. CDR3 DNA sequence: TGTGCCAGCAGCTACACCAGGACTAGCGGGAGGGCAGATACGCAGTATTTT. This sequence joins TRBV7-8 and TRBJ2-3, with TRBD2 identical over 15 bases. Per the germline V gene, CDR1 is SGHVS and CDR2 is FQNEAQ. The trim removed 4 bases at V and 4 bases at J, leaving 6 bases unmatched. This CDR3 has 17 amino acids. The whole variable domain, remainder taken from reference TRBV7-8 and TRBJ2-3, is GAGVSQSPRYKVAKRGQDVALRCDPISGHVSLFWYQQALGQGPEFLTYFQNEAQLDKSGLPSDRFFAERPEGSVSTLKIQRTQQEDSAVYLCASSYTRTSGRADTQYFGPGTRLTVL.

Only a few counts were recorded for this clone. The chain couples TRBV6-5 to TRBJ1-5, with D possibly being TRBD1 (6 bases). Germline V CDR1 and CDR2: MNHEY, SVGAGI. The CDR3 covers 15 residues. Trimming stripped 2 bases from V and 3 bases from J, with 11 bases between. DNA of the CDR3: TGTGCCAGCAGTTACCTCAGGGGCGACAATCAGCCCCAGCATTTT. Residues: CASSYLRGDNQPQHF.

This clone has just one count. The J gene is TRBJ2-1, the V gene TRBV2; TRBD2 agrees at 7 bases. Germline V gives CDR1 SNHLY, CDR2 FYNNEI. This CDR3 region has 14 residues. The trim removed 4 bases at V and 7 bases at J, leaving 7 bases unmatched. DNA for the CDR3: TGTGCCAGCAGTGGATCTAGCGGTCTGAATGAGCAGTTCTTC. Protein: CASSGSSGLNEQFF.

The chain couples TRBV27 to TRBJ1-4; D is unresolved. The germline V gene encodes CDR1 MNHEY and CDR2 SMNVEV (reference sequence). This CDR3 is built from 13 residues. Trimming removed 1 base from V and 7 bases from J, with 7 bases in between. The CDR3 sequence: CASSLLISEKLFF. CDR3 bases: TGTGCCAGCAGTTTATTAATCAGTGAAAAACTGTTTTTT.